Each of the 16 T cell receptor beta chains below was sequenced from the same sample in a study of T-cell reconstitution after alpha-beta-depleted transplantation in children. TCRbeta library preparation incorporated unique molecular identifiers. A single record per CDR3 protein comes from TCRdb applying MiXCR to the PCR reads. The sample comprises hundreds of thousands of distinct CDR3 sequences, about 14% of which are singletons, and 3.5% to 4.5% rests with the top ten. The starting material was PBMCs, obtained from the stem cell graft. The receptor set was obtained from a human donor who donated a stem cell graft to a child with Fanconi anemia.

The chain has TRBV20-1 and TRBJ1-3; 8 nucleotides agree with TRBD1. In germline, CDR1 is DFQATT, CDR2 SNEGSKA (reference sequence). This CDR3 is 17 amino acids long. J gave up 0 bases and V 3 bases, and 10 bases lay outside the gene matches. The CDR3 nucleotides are TGCAGTGCTAGCGGGACAGGAGTAAATCTCTCTGGAAACACCATATATTTT. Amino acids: CSASGTGVNLSGNTIYF.

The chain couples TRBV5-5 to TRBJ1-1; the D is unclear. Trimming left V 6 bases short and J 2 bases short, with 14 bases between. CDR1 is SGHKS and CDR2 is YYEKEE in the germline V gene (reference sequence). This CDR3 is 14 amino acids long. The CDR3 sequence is CASTLDWTNTEAFF. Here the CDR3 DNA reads TGTGCCAGCACCTTAGACTGGACCAACACTGAAGCTTTCTTT.

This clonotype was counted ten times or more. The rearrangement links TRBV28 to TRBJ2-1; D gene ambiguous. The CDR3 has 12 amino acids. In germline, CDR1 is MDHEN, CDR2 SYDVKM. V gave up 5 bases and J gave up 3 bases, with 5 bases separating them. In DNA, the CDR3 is TGTGCCAGCAGTCTCCTCTACAATGAGCAGTTCTTC. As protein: CASSLLYNEQFF.

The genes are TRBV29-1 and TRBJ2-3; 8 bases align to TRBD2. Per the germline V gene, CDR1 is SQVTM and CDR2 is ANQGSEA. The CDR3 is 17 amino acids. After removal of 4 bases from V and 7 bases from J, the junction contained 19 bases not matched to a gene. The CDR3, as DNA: TGCAGCGTTGGCAAAGGTCGGGGGGGGAGCACAGCAAATACGCAGTATTTT. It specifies CSVGKGRGGSTANTQYF.

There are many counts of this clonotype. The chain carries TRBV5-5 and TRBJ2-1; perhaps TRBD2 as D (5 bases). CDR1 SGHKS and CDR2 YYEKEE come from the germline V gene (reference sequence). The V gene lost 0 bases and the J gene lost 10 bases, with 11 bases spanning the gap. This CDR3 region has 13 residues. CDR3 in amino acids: CASSLGGFGEQFF. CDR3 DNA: TGTGCCAGCAGCTTGGGCGGGTTTGGCGAGCAGTTCTTC.

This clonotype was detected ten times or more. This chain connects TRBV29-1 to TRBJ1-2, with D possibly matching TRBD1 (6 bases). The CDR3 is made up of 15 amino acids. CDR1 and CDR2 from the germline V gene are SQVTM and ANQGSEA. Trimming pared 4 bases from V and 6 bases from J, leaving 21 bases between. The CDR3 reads CSVGGGSDTGNGYTF. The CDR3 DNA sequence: TGCAGCGTTGGTGGGGGGTCGGACACAGGGAATGGCTACACCTTC.

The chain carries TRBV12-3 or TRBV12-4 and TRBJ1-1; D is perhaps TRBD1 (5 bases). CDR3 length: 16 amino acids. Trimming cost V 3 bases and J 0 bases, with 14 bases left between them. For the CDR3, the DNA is TGTGCCAGCAGTTTTTGGACGGGGACTATGAACACTGAAGCTTTCTTT. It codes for CASSFWTGTMNTEAFF.

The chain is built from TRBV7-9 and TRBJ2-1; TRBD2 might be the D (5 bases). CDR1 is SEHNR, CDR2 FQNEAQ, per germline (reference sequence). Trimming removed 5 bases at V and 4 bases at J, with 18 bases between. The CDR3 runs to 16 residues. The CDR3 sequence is CASSPVTAGLYNEQFF. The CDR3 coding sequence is TGTGCCAGCAGCCCAGTTACGGCGGGCTTATACAATGAGCAGTTCTTC.

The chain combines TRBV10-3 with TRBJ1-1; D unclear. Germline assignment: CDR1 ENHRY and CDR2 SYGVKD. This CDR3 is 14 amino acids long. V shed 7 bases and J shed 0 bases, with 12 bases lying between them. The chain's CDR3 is CAITERQMNTEAFF. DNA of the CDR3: TGTGCCATCACCGAACGGCAAATGAACACTGAAGCTTTCTTT.

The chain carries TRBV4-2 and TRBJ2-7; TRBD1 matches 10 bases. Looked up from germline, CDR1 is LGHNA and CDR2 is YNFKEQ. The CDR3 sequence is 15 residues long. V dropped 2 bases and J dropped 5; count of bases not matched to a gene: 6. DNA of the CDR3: TGTGCCAGCAGCCAAAGGGACAGGGGAACCCACGAGCAGTACTTC. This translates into CASSQRDRGTHEQYF.

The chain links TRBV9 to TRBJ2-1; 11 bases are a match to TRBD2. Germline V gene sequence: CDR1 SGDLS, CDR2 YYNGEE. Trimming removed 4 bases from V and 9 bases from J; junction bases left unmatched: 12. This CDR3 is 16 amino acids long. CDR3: CASSPLSLAGEAEQFF. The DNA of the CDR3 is TGTGCCAGCAGCCCCCTTTCACTAGCGGGGGAAGCTGAGCAGTTCTTC.

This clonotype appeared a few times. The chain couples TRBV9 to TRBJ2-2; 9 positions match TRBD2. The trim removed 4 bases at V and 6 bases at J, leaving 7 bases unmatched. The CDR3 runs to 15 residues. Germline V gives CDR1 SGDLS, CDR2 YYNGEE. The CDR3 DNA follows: TGTGCCAGCAGCAAAGGAGGGACTAGCCCCGGGGAGCTGTTTTTT. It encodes CASSKGGTSPGELFF.

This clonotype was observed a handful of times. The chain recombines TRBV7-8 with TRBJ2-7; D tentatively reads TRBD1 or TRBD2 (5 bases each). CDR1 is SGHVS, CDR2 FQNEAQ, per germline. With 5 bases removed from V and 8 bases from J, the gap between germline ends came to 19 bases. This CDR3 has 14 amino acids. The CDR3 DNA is TGTGCCAGCAGCCCGGGGACCGCCCCGGGGCAGCAGTACTTC. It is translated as CASSPGTAPGQQYF.

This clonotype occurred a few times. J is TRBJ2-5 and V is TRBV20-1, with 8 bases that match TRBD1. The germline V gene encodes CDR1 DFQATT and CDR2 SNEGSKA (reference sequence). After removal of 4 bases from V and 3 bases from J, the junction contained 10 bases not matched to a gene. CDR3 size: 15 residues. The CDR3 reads CSAILRGRGKETQYF. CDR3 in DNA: TGCAGTGCTATTCTCAGGGGGCGCGGAAAAGAGACCCAGTACTTC.

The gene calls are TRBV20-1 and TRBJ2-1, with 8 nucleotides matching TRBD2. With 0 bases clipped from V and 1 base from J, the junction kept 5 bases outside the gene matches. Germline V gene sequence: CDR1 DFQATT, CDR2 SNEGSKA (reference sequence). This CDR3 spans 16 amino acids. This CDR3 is CSARDSGLVSYNEQFF. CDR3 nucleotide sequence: TGCAGTGCTAGAGATTCGGGACTAGTATCCTACAATGAGCAGTTCTTC.

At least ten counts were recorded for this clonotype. The CDR3 spells CSASDGGLQETQYF. CDR3 in DNA: TGCAGTGCTAGCGACGGGGGCCTTCAAGAGACCCAGTACTTC. The V and J genes are TRBV20-1 and TRBJ2-5; perhaps D is TRBD1 or TRBD2 (6 bases each). The V gene's germline CDR1 is DFQATT and CDR2 SNEGSKA (reference sequence). CDR3 length: 14 residues. The V gene lost 3 bases and the J gene lost 2 bases, with 13 bases spanning the gap.